This TCR beta chain was obtained from a study of cytomegalovirus exposure and HLA in healthy donors. Whole-study context: Genotyping of some 390 donors showed that over 80% belonged to the Caucasian-associated ancestry cluster.

Study findings and constraints: In most subjects, TCR beta sequences reportedly gave accurate predictions of HLA-A and HLA-B alleles. High sensitivity and specificity were reportedly achieved when the classifier diagnosed cytomegalovirus status.

As regards this clone: The target antigen is unknown.

PCR involved 60 Vbeta and 13 Jbeta primers. Under the authors' procedure: Later, an analysis found around 80 million unique TCR beta chains, and roughly 10 million of these were shared. Repertoires were generated with immunoSEQ multiplex PCR, while TCRdb's copy carries only in-frame clones and drops some. V and J calls and clone size are copied from that table; D and trimming were computed from the DNA. The data contain about 160,000 clones, roughly four fifths of them singletons. Source material: PBMCs. The TCR sequence derives from a male donor in good health and CMV-seropositive.

CDR3 amino acids: CASSITSDSPLHF. The CDR3 region has the DNA TGTGCCAGTAGTATTACAAGTGATTCACCCCTCCACTTT. The rearrangement joins TRBV19 to TRBJ1-6; D unresolved. The germline V gene has CDR1 LNHDA and CDR2 SQIVND (reference sequence). V was trimmed by 3 bases and J by 8 bases, leaving 8 bases between them. The CDR3 extends over 13 amino acids.